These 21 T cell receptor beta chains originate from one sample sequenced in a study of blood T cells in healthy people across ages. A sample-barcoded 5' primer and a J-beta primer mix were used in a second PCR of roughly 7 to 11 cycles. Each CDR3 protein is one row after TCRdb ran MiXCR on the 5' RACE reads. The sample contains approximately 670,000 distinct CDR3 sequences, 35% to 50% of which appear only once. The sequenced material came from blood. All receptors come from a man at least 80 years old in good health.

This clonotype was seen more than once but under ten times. The chain's CDR3 is CSARDHSQYSNQPQHF. Written as DNA, the CDR3 is TGCAGTGCTAGAGATCACAGCCAATATAGCAATCAGCCCCAGCATTTT. The chain has TRBV20-1 and TRBJ1-5; no clear D. Germline V gives CDR1 DFQATT, CDR2 SNEGSKA (reference sequence). CDR3 length equals 16 residues. Trimming left V 0 bases short and J 0 bases short, with 12 bases between.

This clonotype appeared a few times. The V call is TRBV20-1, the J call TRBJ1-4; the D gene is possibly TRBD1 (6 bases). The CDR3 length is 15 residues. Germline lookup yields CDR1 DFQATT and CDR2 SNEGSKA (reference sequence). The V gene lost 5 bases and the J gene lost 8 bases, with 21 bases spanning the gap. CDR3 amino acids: CSASTQGWVREKLFF. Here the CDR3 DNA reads TGCAGTGCTTCTACACAGGGATGGGTTCGGGAAAAACTGTTTTTT.

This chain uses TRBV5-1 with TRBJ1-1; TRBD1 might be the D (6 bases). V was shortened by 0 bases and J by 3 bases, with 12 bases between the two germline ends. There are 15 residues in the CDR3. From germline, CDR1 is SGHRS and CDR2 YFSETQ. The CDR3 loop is CASSLDGGRDTEAFF. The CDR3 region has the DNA TGCGCCAGCAGCTTGGATGGGGGCAGGGACACTGAAGCTTTCTTT.

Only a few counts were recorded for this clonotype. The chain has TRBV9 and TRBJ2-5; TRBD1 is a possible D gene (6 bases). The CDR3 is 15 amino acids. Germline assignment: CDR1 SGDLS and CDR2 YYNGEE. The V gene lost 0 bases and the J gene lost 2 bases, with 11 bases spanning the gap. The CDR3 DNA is TGTGCCAGCAGCGTAGAAGGGGGATGGCAAGAGACCCAGTACTTC. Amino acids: CASSVEGGWQETQYF.

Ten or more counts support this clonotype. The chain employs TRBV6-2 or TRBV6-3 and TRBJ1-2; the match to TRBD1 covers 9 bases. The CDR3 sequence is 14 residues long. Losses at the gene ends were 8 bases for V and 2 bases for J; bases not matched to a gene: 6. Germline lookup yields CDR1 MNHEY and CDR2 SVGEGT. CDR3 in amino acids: CASGTGSWNYGYTF. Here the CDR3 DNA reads TGTGCCAGCGGGACAGGGAGTTGGAACTATGGCTACACCTTC.

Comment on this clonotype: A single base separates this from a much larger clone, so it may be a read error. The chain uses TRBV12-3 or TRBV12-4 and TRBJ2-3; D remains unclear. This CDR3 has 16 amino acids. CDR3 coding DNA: TGTGCCAGCAGTTTCCTCGGGCGGACCTTCACAGATACGCTGTATTTT. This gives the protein CASSFLGRTFTDTLYF.

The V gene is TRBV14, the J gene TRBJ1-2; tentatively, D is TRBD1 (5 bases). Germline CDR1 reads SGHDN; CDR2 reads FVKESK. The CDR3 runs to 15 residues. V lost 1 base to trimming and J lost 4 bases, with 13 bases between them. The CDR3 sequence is CASSQGAGRSYGYTF. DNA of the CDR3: TGTGCCAGCAGCCAAGGAGCAGGGAGATCCTATGGCTACACCTTC.

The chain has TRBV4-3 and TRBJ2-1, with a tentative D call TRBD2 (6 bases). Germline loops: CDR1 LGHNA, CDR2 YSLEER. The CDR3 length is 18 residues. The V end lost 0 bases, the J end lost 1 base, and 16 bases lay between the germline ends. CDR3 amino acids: CASSQDRAGYSSYNEQFF. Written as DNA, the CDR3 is TGCGCCAGCAGCCAAGATCGGGCGGGGTATTCATCCTACAATGAGCAGTTCTTC.

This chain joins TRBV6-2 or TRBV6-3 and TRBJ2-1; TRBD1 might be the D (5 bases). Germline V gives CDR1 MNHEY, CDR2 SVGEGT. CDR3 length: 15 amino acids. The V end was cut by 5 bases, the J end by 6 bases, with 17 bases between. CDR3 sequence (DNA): TGTGCCAGCAGTCGAACCAACAGGATCAGCAATGAGCAGTTCTTC. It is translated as CASSRTNRISNEQFF.

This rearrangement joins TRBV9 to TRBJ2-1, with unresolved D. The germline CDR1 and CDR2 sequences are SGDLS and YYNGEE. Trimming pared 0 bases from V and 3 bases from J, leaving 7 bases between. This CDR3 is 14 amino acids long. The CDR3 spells CASSVGPDYNEQFF. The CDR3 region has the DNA TGTGCCAGCAGCGTAGGTCCCGACTACAATGAGCAGTTCTTC.

CDR3 amino acids: CSARDIRQGAFNTEAFF. In DNA form, the CDR3 reads TGCAGTGCTAGAGATATCAGGCAGGGGGCTTTTAACACTGAAGCTTTCTTT. This chain links TRBV20-1 with TRBJ1-1; 8 nucleotides agree with TRBD1. The CDR3 is 17 amino acids. V lost 0 bases and J lost 2; bases outside the gene matches: 11. Per the germline V gene, CDR1 is DFQATT and CDR2 is SNEGSKA (reference sequence).

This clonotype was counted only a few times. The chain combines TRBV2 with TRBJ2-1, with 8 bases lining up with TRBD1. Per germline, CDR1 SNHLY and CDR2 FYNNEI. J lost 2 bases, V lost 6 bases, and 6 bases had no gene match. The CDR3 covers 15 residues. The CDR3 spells CASSDKTGAYNEQFF. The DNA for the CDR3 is TGTGCCAGCAGCGACAAGACAGGGGCCTACAATGAGCAGTTCTTC.

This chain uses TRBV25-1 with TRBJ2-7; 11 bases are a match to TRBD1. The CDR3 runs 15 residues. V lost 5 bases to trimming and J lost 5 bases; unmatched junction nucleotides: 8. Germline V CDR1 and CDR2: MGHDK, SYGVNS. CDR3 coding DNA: TGTGCCAGCAGTTCCCCGGGGACAGGGGGGCACGAGCAGTACTTC. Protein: CASSSPGTGGHEQYF.

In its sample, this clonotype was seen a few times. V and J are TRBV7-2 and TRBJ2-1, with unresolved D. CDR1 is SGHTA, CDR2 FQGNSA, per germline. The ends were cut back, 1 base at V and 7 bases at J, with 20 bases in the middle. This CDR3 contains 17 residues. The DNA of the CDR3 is TGTGCCAGCAGCTTAGTTCGGTCAGGAACTCGAATGAATGAGCAGTTCTTC. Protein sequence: CASSLVRSGTRMNEQFF.

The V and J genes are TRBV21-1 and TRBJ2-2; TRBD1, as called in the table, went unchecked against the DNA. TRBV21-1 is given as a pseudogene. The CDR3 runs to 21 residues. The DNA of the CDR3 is TGTGCCAGCAGCAAGCCGACTAAGAGAAACGAGACAGGTCGCGTCCCCGGGGAGCTGTTTTTT. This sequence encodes CASSKPTKRNETGRVPGELFF.

This CDR3 is CSARTERYGYTF. The CDR3 region has the DNA TGCAGTGCTAGAACCGAACGCTATGGCTACACCTTC. This chain joins TRBV20-1 and TRBJ1-2; D unclear. Germline-derived CDR1 and CDR2 are DFQATT and SNEGSKA (reference sequence). Trimming left V 2 bases short and J 4 bases short, with 8 bases between. The CDR3 contains 12 residues.

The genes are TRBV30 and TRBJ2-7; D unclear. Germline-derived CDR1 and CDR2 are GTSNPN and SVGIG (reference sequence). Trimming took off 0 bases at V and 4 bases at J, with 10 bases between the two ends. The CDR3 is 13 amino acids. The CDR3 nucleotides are TGTGCCTGGAGTGTACCTGGCACTTACGAGCAGTACTTC. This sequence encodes CAWSVPGTYEQYF.

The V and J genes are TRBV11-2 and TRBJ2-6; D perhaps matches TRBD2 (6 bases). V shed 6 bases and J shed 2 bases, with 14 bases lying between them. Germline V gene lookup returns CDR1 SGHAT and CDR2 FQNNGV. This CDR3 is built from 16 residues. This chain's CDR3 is CASRFPGRTGANVLTF. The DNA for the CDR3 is TGTGCCAGCAGATTCCCAGGGAGGACTGGGGCCAACGTCCTGACTTTC.

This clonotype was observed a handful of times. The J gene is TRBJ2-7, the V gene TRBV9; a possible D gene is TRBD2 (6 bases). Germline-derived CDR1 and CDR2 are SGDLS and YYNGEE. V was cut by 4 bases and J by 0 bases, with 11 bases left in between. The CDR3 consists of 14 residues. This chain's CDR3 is CASSRGSSSYEQYF. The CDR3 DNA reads TGTGCCAGCAGCCGGGGGTCGAGCTCCTACGAGCAGTACTTC.

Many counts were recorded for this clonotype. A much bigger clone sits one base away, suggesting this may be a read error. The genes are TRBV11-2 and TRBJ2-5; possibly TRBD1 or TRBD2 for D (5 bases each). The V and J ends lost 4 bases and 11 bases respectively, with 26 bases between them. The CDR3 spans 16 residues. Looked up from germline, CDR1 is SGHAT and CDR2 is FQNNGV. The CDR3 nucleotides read TGTGCCAGCAGCTCTTTCCGGGACCGGCAAGGCAATGAGCAGTACTTC. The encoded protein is CASSSFRDRQGNEQYF.

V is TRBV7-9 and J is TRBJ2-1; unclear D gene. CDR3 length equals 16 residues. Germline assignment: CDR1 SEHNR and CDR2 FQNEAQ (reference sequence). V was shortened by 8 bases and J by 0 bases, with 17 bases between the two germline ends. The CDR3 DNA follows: TGTGCCAGCTGGGGATCCGACGGCCTCTCCTACAATGAGCAGTTCTTC. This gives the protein CASWGSDGLSYNEQFF.